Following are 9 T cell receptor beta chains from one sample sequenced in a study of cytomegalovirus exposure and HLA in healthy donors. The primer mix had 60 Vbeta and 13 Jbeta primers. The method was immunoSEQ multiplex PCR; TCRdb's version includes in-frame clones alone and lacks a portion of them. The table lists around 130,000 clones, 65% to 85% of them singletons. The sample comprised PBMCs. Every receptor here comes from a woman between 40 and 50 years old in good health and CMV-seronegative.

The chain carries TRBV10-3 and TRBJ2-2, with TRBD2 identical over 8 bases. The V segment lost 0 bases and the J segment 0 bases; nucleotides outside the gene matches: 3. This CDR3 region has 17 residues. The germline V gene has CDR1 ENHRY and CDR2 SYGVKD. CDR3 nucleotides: TGTGCCATCAGTGAGTCCGGGAGGGTAACGAACACCGGGGAGCTGTTTTTT. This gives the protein CAISESGRVTNTGELFF.

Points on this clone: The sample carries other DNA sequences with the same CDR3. CDR3 nucleotide sequence: TGTGCCAGCAGCATACAGGGCTACGAGCAGTACTTC. Translation gives CASSIQGYEQYF. V and J are TRBV28 and TRBJ2-7; D perhaps matches TRBD1 (6 bases). Trimming pared 6 bases from V and 3 bases from J, leaving 9 bases between. Per the germline V gene, CDR1 is MDHEN and CDR2 is SYDVKM. CDR3 length: 12 amino acids. The full variable domain, with the rest looked up from reference TRBV28 and TRBJ2-7, is DVKVTQSSRYLVKRTGEKVFLECVQDMDHENMFWYRQDPGLGLRLIYFSYDVKMKEKGDIPEGYSVSREKKERFSLILESASTNQTSMYLCASSIQGYEQYFGPGTRLTVT.

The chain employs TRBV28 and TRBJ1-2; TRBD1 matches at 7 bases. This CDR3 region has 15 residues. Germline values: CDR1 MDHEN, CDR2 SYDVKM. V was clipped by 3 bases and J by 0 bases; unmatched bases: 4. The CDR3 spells CASSLGTATNYGYTF. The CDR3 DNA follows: TGTGCCAGCAGTTTGGGGACAGCTACTAACTATGGCTACACCTTC.

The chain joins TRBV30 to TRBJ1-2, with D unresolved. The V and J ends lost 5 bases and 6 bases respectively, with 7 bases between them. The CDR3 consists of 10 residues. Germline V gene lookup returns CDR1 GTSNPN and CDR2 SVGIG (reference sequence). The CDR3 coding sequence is TGTGCCTGGTCTCGGGATGGCTACACCTTC. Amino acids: CAWSRDGYTF.

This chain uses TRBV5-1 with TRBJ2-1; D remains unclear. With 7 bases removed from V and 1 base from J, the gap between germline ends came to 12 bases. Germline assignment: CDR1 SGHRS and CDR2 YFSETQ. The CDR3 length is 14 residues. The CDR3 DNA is TGCGCCAGCGGTCTAGAGTCGTCCTACAATGAGCAGTTCTTC. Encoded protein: CASGLESSYNEQFF.

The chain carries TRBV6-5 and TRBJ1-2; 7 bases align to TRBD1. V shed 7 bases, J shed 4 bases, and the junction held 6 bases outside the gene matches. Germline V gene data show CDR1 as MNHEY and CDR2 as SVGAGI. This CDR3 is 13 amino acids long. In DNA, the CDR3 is TGTGCCAGCACCACAGGGACAGTCTATGGCTACACCTTC. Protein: CASTTGTVYGYTF.

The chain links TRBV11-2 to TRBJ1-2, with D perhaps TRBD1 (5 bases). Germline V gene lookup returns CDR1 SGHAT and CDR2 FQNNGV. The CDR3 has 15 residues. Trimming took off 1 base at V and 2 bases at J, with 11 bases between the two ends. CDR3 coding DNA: TGTGCCAGCAGCTTAGTTGGGGCAGGGAACTATGGCTACACCTTC. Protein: CASSLVGAGNYGYTF.

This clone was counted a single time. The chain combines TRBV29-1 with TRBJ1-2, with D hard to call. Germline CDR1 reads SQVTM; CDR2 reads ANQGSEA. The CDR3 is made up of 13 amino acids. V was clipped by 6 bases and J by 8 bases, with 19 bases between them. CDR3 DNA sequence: TGCAGCGTCCTGGCTGGAGGGCCGCAGGGCTACACCTTC. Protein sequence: CSVLAGGPQGYTF.

The CDR3: CASSLAPDRGEETQYF. Written as DNA, the CDR3 is TGTGCCAGCAGTTTAGCCCCTGACAGGGGAGAAGAGACCCAGTACTTC. This sequence joins TRBV27 and TRBJ2-5; 8 bases are shared with TRBD1. This CDR3 has 16 residues. CDR1 and CDR2 (germline): MNHEY, SMNVEV (reference sequence). The V segment lost 2 bases and the J segment 3 bases; nucleotides outside the gene matches: 8.